The entry below gives a single T cell receptor (beta chain) sequence along with its context. What it binds is unknown. The sample originates from a study of cytomegalovirus exposure and HLA in healthy donors. Study summary: Earlier sequencing of around 190 million T cells yielded approximately 100 million unique TCR beta sequences. Study-level findings and limits: Sequencing likely produced, as an artifact, a cluster of highly shared sequence variants. V- and J-gene trimming in TCR beta was tied to a missense DCLRE1C variant by an analysis performed later.

The primer mix had 60 Vbeta and 13 Jbeta primers. The method was immunoSEQ multiplex PCR; TCRdb's version includes in-frame clones alone and lacks a portion of them. This table has about 160,000 clones, approximately 80% appearing once. Germline V lookup: CDR1 SGHVS, CDR2 FQNEAQ. Losses at the gene ends were 1 base for V and 7 bases for J; bases not matched to a gene: 6. The CDR3 loop spans 16 amino acids. At sampling all donors were nominally healthy, likely with unrecorded immune exposures. The J gene is TRBJ2-1, the V gene TRBV7-8; 11 positions agree with TRBD1. Sequencing was performed on PBMCs. This TCR derives from a woman aged 25 to 39 in good health and CMV-seronegative. The DNA of the CDR3 is TGTGCCAGCAGCTTAGGAGGACAGGGGGCGTGGAATGAGCAGTTCTTC. Translated: CASSLGGQGAWNEQFF.